Given below is one T cell receptor (beta chain) in context. This entry comes from a study of T-cell reconstitution after alpha-beta-depleted transplantation in children. Unique molecular identifiers were used in preparing the TCRbeta library. TCRdb reanalysed the PCR reads using MiXCR and keeps one entry per CDR3 protein. Here the sample spans around 680,000 distinct CDR3 sequences, approximately 16% being singletons. The CDR3 has 16 amino acids. The sequences come from PBMCs from the stem cell graft donor, collected from the stem cell graft. This TCR was recovered from a human donor who donated a stem cell graft to a child with acute myeloid leukemia. The gene calls are TRBV21-1 and TRBJ2-7; no check of the table's D call, TRBD1, against the DNA was made. TRBV21-1 is tagged as a pseudogene. CDR3 in DNA: TGTGCCAGCAGCAAACAATCCCGGGACGCAGTGTACGAGCAGTACGTC. Protein sequence: CASSKQSRDAVYEQYV.